Below are 5 T cell receptor beta chains sequenced from a single sample in a study of blood T cell repertoires in COVID-19. The assay was immunoSEQ multiplex PCR, and TCRdb's table has in-frame clones only and misses some. The sample lists some 100,000 clones; approximately 90% were seen once. Input material: peripheral blood. The receptors were gathered from a woman older than 75 with active COVID-19.

The chain links TRBV19 to TRBJ2-7; D is perhaps TRBD1 (6 bases). The CDR3 is made up of 13 amino acids. V lost 5 bases and J 1 base, leaving 9 bases between the germline ends. Germline assignment: CDR1 LNHDA and CDR2 SQIVND (reference sequence). In DNA form, the CDR3 reads TGTGCCAGTAGTCACGGACAGTCCTACGAGCAGTACTTC. Amino acids: CASSHGQSYEQYF.

V is TRBV5-1 and J is TRBJ1-2; no clear D. Between the trimmed V and J ends, which lost 5 bases and 7 bases, there was a span of 15 bases. CDR1 is SGHRS, CDR2 YFSETQ, per germline. This CDR3 is 13 amino acids long. This CDR3 is CASSSGNGGGYTF. The DNA of the CDR3 is TGCGCCAGCAGTTCCGGGAACGGAGGTGGCTACACCTTC.

The V call is TRBV5-5, the J call TRBJ2-3, with 9 bases fitting TRBD1. This CDR3 region has 14 residues. Per the germline V gene, CDR1 is SGHKS and CDR2 is YYEKEE (reference sequence). After removal of 5 bases from V and 5 bases from J, the junction contained 6 bases not matched to a gene. The CDR3 region has the DNA TGTGCCAGCAGTCGGGACAGGGTAGGAGATACGCAGTATTTT. Encoded protein: CASSRDRVGDTQYF.

DNA of the CDR3: TGTGCCAGCAGTTTCCTTAGCGGGAGGGAGGACAATGAGCAGTTCTTC. It translates to CASSFLSGREDNEQFF. The chain couples TRBV28 to TRBJ2-1; 11 bases are shared with TRBD2. Germline V gene data show CDR1 as MDHEN and CDR2 as SYDVKM. Trimming at V came to 3 bases and at J to 5 bases, leaving 6 bases not matched to a gene. The CDR3 runs 16 residues.

This sequence joins TRBV18 and TRBJ1-2; 11 bases line up with TRBD1. Per the germline V gene, CDR1 is KGHSH and CDR2 is LQKENI. V shed 6 bases and J 8 bases; nucleotides not matched to a gene: 5. The CDR3 extends over 13 amino acids. The CDR3 DNA reads as TGTGCCAGCTCCGGACAGGGGGCGATCGGCTACACCTTC. Its translation is CASSGQGAIGYTF. Drawing the rest from reference TRBV18 and TRBJ1-2, the complete variable domain is NAGVMQNPRHLVRRRGQEARLRCSPMKGHSHVYWYRQLPEEGLKFMVYLQKENIIDESGMPKERFSAEFPKEGPSILRIQQVVRGDSAAYFCASSGQGAIGYTFGSGTRLTVV.